Below, 19 T cell receptor beta chains from the same sample are listed, as sequenced in a study of T cell responses to AZD1222 COVID-19 vaccine. Measured with immunoSEQ multiplex PCR; TCRdb has only the in-frame clones, and not every one. The table records roughly 70,000 clones, 75% to 90% of them present only once. Sequencing was performed on peripheral blood, taken 28 days after the second AZD1222 dose. All receptors derive from an adult who received the AZD1222 COVID-19 vaccine.

The chain combines TRBV19 with TRBJ1-1; 7 bases align to TRBD1. This CDR3 is built from 13 residues. CDR1 and CDR2 (germline): LNHDA, SQIVND (reference sequence). Trimming removed 6 bases from V and 4 bases from J; junction bases left unmatched: 5. The DNA of the CDR3 is TGTGCCAGTAGGCCGACAGGGACCACTGAAGCTTTCTTT. The encoded protein is CASRPTGTTEAFF.

The J gene is TRBJ1-1, the V gene TRBV5-4, with D perhaps TRBD1 (6 bases). The CDR3 has 13 residues. Germline lookup yields CDR1 SGHNT and CDR2 YYREEE (reference sequence). With 5 bases removed from V and 4 bases from J, the gap between germline ends came to 12 bases. CDR3 nucleotides: TGTGCCAGCAGTCTGGGGGGGGCCACTGAAGCTTTCTTT. Translated: CASSLGGATEAFF.

The genes are TRBV29-1 and TRBJ2-7, with TRBD1 matching 10 bases. The CDR3 is made up of 12 amino acids. The germline CDR1 and CDR2 sequences are SQVTM and ANQGSEA. The CDR3 here is CSVEDRGTGDDV. The CDR3 bases are TGCAGCGTTGAAGATAGGGGGACAGGGGACGACGTC.

The table lists this clone with a count of one. V gene TRBV5-1 combines with J gene TRBJ2-2; TRBD1 might be the D (6 bases). Between the trimmed V and J ends, which lost 5 bases and 4 bases, there was a span of 30 bases. In germline, CDR1 is SGHRS, CDR2 YFSETQ. The CDR3 is 20 residues long. The CDR3 here is CASSYKGSTGSGRGTGELFF. The DNA for the CDR3 is TGCGCCAGCAGTTATAAGGGCTCCACAGGGAGTGGCAGGGGCACCGGGGAGCTGTTTTTT.

This chain joins TRBV19 and TRBJ2-3; 8 nucleotides match TRBD1. This CDR3 spans 17 amino acids. Germline V gives CDR1 LNHDA, CDR2 SQIVND (reference sequence). V dropped 6 bases and J dropped 3; count of bases not matched to a gene: 14. The CDR3 is CASSYLGGRGLTDTQYF. In nucleotides, the CDR3 is TGTGCCAGTAGCTACCTCGGGGGCAGGGGGCTGACAGATACGCAGTATTTT.

CDR3 in DNA: TGTGCCAGCAGTTACTCAGACGTGAGGCATTCACCCCTCCACTTT. Translating it yields CASSYSDVRHSPLHF. The chain combines TRBV6-5 with TRBJ1-6; no firm D call. V was clipped by 0 bases and J by 8 bases, with 11 bases between them. CDR1 and CDR2 from the germline V gene are MNHEY and SVGAGI. This CDR3 region has 15 residues.

The chain employs TRBV19 and TRBJ1-2; possibly TRBD1 for D (5 bases). The CDR3 length is 12 residues. V was cut by 5 bases and J by 2 bases, with 6 bases left in between. Germline V gives CDR1 LNHDA, CDR2 SQIVND (reference sequence). For the CDR3, the DNA is TGTGCCAGTAGTCGGGGGAACTATGGCTACACCTTC. Translated: CASSRGNYGYTF.

The chain recombines TRBV2 with TRBJ1-6; possible D gene TRBD1, 6 bases. V was cut by 6 bases and J by 10 bases, with 19 bases left in between. CDR1 and CDR2 from the germline V gene are SNHLY and FYNNEI. This CDR3 has 15 residues. In nucleotides, the CDR3 is TGTGCCAGCAGACCCCTGGTGGGGGGGCTATCACCCCTCCACTTT. Its protein is CASRPLVGGLSPLHF.

This clone showed up just once. The rearrangement links TRBV4-1 to TRBJ1-3; maybe TRBD1 (5 bases). This CDR3 spans 14 amino acids. V lost 1 base and J 2 bases, leaving 6 bases between the germline ends. The germline V gene encodes CDR1 MGHRA and CDR2 YSYEKL. CDR3 sequence reads: CASSQVTAGNTIYF. In DNA form, the CDR3 reads TGCGCCAGCAGCCAAGTGACAGCTGGAAACACCATATATTTT.

V usage is TRBV14 and J usage is TRBJ2-7; no firm D call. This CDR3 is built from 15 residues. Germline V gives CDR1 SGHDN, CDR2 FVKESK. Trimming pared 5 bases from V and 4 bases from J, leaving 18 bases between. The CDR3 spells CASSSWNRVRYEQYV. In DNA form, the CDR3 reads TGTGCCAGCAGCAGTTGGAATAGGGTTCGGTACGAGCAGTACGTC.

This chain joins TRBV2 and TRBJ1-1; 7 bases line up with TRBD1. This CDR3 is built from 14 residues. V was clipped by 5 bases and J by 1 base; unmatched bases: 4. CDR1 and CDR2 from the germline V gene are SNHLY and FYNNEI. CDR3 loop: CASSWDSPNTEAFF. The CDR3 nucleotides read TGTGCCAGCAGTTGGGACAGCCCGAACACTGAAGCTTTCTTT.

The chain carries TRBV2 and TRBJ2-3, with a weak D call TRBD1 (6 bases). The germline CDR1 and CDR2 sequences are SNHLY and FYNNEI. This CDR3 comprises 14 residues. V was cut by 9 bases and J by 4 bases, with 17 bases left in between. The CDR3 DNA follows: TGTGCCAGATTTTTCAGGGGTGAGGCAGATACGCAGTATTTT. It encodes CARFFRGEADTQYF.

The gene calls are TRBV9 and TRBJ1-2; no definite D call. The CDR3 consists of 12 residues. CDR1 is SGDLS, CDR2 YYNGEE, per germline. Trimming left V 0 bases short and J 8 bases short, with 8 bases between. CDR3 protein: CASSVGTGGYTF. Here the CDR3 DNA reads TGTGCCAGCAGCGTAGGGACGGGGGGCTACACCTTC.

The genes are TRBV6-2 or TRBV6-3 and TRBJ2-3; D is perhaps TRBD2 (5 bases). The CDR3 is made up of 14 amino acids. V was cut by 4 bases and J by 6 bases, with 14 bases left in between. In germline, CDR1 is MNHEY, CDR2 SVGEGT. The DNA for the CDR3 is TGTGCCAGCAGTTTTAGGGCTCAGCGGGATACGCAGTATTTT. This gives the protein CASSFRAQRDTQYF.

The genes are TRBV2 and TRBJ2-1; 7 positions match TRBD2. CDR1 and CDR2 from the germline V gene are SNHLY and FYNNEI. The CDR3 extends over 15 amino acids. J gave up 2 bases and V 1 base, and 2 bases lay outside the gene matches. The CDR3 bases are TGTGCCAGCAGTGAAGGGCTAGCGGCCTACAATGAGCAGTTCTTC. Its protein is CASSEGLAAYNEQFF.

The gene calls are TRBV19 and TRBJ2-2; D tentatively fits TRBD1 or TRBD2 (5 bases each). The CDR3 is 15 residues long. Trimming removed 4 bases from V and 4 bases from J, with 13 bases in between. Germline lookup yields CDR1 LNHDA and CDR2 SQIVND (reference sequence). The CDR3, as DNA: TGTGCCAGTAGTACCCAGGGAGTCAGCACCGGGGAGCTGTTTTTT. Protein sequence: CASSTQGVSTGELFF. The complete variable domain, with remaining parts taken from reference TRBV19 and TRBJ2-2, reads DGGITQSPKYLFRKEGQNVTLSCEQNLNHDAMYWYRQDPGQGLRLIYYSQIVNDFQKGDIAEGYSVSREKKESFPLTVTSAQKNPTAFYLCASSTQGVSTGELFFGEGSRLTVL.

This sequence joins TRBV24-1 and TRBJ2-3; the match to TRBD1 covers 9 bases. Germline trimming cut 1 base from V and 5 bases from J; bases unmatched to any gene: 3. The germline V gene encodes CDR1 KGHDR and CDR2 SFDVKD. This CDR3 has 15 residues. The CDR3 nucleotides read TGTGCCACCAGTGATTTCACAGGGGGCGGAGATACGCAGTATTTT. It translates to CATSDFTGGGDTQYF.

The rearrangement links TRBV5-4 to TRBJ2-1; possible D gene TRBD1, 5 bases. Trimming cost V 0 bases and J 8 bases, with 12 bases left between them. CDR3 size: 14 residues. CDR1 and CDR2 from the germline V gene are SGHNT and YYREEE (reference sequence). The CDR3 is CASSLAGRVHEQFF. The CDR3 nucleotides read TGTGCCAGCAGCTTGGCCGGCAGGGTCCATGAGCAGTTCTTC. Complete variable domain (other parts from reference TRBV5-4 and TRBJ2-1): ETGVTQSPTHLIKTRGQQVTLRCSSQSGHNTVSWYQQALGQGPQFIFQYYREEENGRGNFPPRFSGLQFPNYSSELNVNALELDDSALYLCASSLAGRVHEQFFGPGTRLTVL.

The chain recombines TRBV5-4 with TRBJ2-1; 12 bases match TRBD2. With 4 bases clipped from V and 0 bases from J, the junction kept 11 bases outside the gene matches. Germline-derived CDR1 and CDR2 are SGHNT and YYREEE (reference sequence). This CDR3 has 19 amino acids. The CDR3 protein is CASSNPGLAGPSSYNEQFF. The CDR3 bases are TGTGCCAGCAGCAATCCGGGACTAGCGGGTCCAAGCTCCTACAATGAGCAGTTCTTC.